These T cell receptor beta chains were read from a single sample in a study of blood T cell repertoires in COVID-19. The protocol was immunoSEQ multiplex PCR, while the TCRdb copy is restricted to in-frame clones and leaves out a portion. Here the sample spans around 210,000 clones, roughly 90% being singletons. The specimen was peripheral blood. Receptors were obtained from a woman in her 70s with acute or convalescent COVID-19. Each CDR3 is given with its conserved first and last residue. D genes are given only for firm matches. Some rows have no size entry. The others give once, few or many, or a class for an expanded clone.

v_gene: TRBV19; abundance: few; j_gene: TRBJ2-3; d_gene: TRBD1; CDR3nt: TGTGCCAGTAGTAGGGGACAGGGGGCAACAGATACGCAGTATTTT; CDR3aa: CASSRGQGATDTQYF
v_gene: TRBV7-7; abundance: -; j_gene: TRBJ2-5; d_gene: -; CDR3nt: TGTGCTAGCAGCTTTTTAGGACAGACCCAAGAGACCCAGTACTTC; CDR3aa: CASSFLGQTQETQYF
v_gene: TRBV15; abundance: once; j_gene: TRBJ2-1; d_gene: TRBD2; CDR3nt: TGTGCCACCAGCAGAGGACGGGGACTACAATTCGTAAAATACTACAATGAGCAGTTCTTC; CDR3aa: CATSRGRGLQFVKYYNEQFF
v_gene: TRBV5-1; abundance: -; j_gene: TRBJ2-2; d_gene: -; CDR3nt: TGCGCCAGCAGCCTGTCGGGGACTAACACCGGGGAGCTGTTTTTT; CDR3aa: CASSLSGTNTGELFF
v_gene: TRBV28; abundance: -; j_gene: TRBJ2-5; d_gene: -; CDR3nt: TGTGCCAGCAGTTGGGACACCGGGTGGGGGGAGACCCAGTACTTC; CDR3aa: CASSWDTGWGETQYF
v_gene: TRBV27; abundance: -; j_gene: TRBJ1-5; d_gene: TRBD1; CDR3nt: TGTGCCAGCAGTTGGGGACAGGGGCCCAATCAGCCCCAGCATTTT; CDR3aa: CASSWGQGPNQPQHF
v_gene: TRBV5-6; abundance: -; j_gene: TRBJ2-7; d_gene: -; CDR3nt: TGTGCCAGCAGCTTGCGGGGTTCCTACGAGCAGTACTTC; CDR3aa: CASSLRGSYEQYF
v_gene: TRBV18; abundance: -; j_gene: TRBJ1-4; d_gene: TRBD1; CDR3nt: TGTGCCAGCTCACCCCCCGGGACAGGGGGCCTTCAGGAAAAACTGTTTTTT; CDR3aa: CASSPPGTGGLQEKLFF
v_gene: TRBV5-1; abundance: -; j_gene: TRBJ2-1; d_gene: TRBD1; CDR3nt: TGCGCCAGCAGCTTGTCAGGGGACAGCTCCTACAATGAGCAGTTCTTC; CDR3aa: CASSLSGDSSYNEQFF
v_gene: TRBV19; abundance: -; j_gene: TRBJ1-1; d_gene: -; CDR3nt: TGTGCCAGTAGTCCGAGGGCTCGGGACACTGAAGCTTTCTTT; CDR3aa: CASSPRARDTEAFF
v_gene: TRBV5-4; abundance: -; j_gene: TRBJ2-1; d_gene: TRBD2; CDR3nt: TGTGCCAGCAGTTTAGCGGGAGTCTCGGCCAATGAGCAGTTCTTC; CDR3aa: CASSLAGVSANEQFF
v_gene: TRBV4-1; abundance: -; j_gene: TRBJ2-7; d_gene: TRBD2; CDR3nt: TGCGCCAGCAGCCAGGCGTCTAGCGGGAGAGCCTACGAGCAGTACTTC; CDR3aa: CASSQASSGRAYEQYF
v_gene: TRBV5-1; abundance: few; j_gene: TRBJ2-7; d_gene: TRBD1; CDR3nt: TGCGCCAGCAGCATTGGACAGGACACTTTCTACGAGCAGTACTTC; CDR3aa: CASSIGQDTFYEQYF
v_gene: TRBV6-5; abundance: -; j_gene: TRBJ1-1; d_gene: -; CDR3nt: TGTGCCAGCAGGGTTGACAGTTTGAACACTGAAGCTTTCTTT; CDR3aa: CASRVDSLNTEAFF
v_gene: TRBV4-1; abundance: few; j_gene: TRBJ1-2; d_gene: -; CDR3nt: TGCGCCAGCAGCCAAGATTCGGGATCCTTATATGGCTACACCTTC; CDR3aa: CASSQDSGSLYGYTF
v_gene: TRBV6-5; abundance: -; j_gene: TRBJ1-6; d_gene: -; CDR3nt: TGTGCCAGCAGTTACAGCAGGGATCAAAATTCACCCCTCCACTTT; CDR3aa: CASSYSRDQNSPLHF
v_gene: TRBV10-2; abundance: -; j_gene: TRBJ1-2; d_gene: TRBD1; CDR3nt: TGCGCCAGCAGTGAGACAGGGGAACGGATCTATGGCTACACCTTC; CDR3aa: CASSETGERIYGYTF
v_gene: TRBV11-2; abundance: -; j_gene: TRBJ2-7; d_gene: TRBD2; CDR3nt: TGTGCCAGCAGCCCCCCGGCTGCAGCGGGAAACTACGAGCAGTACTTC; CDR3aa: CASSPPAAAGNYEQYF
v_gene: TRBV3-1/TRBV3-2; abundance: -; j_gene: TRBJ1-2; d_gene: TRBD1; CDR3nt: TGTGCCAGCAGCCAAGGACAGGGGGTGCGAGGCTACACCTTC; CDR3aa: CASSQGQGVRGYTF
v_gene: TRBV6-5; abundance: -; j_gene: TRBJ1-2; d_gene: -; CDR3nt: TGCCGGAGCAGCTCCCCCGGGCGGGACTATGGCTACACCTTC; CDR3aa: CRSSSPGRDYGYTF
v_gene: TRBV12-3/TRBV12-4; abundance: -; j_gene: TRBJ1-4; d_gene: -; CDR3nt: TGTGCCAGCAGTTCCTCAGCGGGAAAACTGTTTTTT; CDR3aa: CASSSSAGKLFF
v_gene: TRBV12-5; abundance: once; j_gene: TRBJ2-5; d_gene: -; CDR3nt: TGTGCTAGTGGTTTGAGAGGCGGTGGAGAGACCCAGTACTTC; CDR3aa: CASGLRGGGETQYF
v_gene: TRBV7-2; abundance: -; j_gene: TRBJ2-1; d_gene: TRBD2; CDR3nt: TGTGCCAGCAGCACCTCTAGCGGGAGGGCCAATGAGCAGTTCTTC; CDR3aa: CASSTSSGRANEQFF
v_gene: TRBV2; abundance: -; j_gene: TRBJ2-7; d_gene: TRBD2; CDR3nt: TGTGCCAGCAGTGCGACTAGCAGTTTGGACGAGCAGTACTTC; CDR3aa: CASSATSSLDEQYF
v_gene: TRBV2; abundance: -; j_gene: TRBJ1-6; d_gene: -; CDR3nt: TGTGCCAGCAGTACGAACAGGGACTATAATTCACCCCTCCACTTT; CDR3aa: CASSTNRDYNSPLHF
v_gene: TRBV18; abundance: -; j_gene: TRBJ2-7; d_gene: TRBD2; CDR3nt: TGTGCCAGCTTAGAAGGACTAGCGGGGGACCGCTACGAGCAGTACTTC; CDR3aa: CASLEGLAGDRYEQYF
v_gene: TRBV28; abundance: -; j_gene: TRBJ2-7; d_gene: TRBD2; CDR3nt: TGTGCCAGCAGCCCCTCGCGGGAGGCCCCTGAGCAGTACTTC; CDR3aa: CASSPSREAPEQYF
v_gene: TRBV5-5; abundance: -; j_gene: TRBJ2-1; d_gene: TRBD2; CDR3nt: TGTGCCAGCAGCCCAGGGGTAGCGGGGAATTTCTACAATGAGCAGTTCTTC; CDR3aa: CASSPGVAGNFYNEQFF
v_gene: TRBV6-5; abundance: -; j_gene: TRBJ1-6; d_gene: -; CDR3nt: TGTGCCAGCAGTCTAGATCGCTCACCCCTCCACTTT; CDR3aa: CASSLDRSPLHF
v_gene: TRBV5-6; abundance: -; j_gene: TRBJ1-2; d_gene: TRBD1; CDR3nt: TGTGCCAGCAGCAACAGGGGTTGGGGCTATGGCTACACCTTC; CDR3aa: CASSNRGWGYGYTF
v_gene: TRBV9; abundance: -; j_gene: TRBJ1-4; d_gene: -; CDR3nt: TGTGCCAGCAGCCCCCCCCGGGGGGAAAAACTGTTTTTT; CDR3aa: CASSPPRGEKLFF
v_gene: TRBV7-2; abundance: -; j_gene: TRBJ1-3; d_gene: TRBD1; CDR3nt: TGTGCCAGCAGCTTTAGAAAGTGGACAGGGGAGGAAAACACCATATATTTT; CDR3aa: CASSFRKWTGEENTIYF
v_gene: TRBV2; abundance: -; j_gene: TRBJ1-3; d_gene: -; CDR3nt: TGTGCCAGCAGATCACAGGGCTACACCATATATTTT; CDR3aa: CASRSQGYTIYF
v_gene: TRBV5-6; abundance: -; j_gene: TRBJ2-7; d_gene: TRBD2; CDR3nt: TGTGCCAGCAGCTTGGCCGTAGGGACTAGCGGGGGGGCATTCGAGCAGTACTTC; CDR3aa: CASSLAVGTSGGAFEQYF
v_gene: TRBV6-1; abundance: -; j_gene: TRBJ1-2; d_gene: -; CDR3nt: TGTGCCAGCAGTGAATCGGGGCCAACAGGGCTAGGCTACACCTTC; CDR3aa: CASSESGPTGLGYTF
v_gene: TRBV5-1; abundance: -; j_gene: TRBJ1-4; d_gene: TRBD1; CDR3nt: TGCGCCAGCAGCCCGGGACAGAATAATGAAAAACTGTTTTTT; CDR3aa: CASSPGQNNEKLFF
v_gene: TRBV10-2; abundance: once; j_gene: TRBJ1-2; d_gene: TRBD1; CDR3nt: TGCGCCAGCAGCTTCGACAGGGGGGCGGGGGGCTACACCTTC; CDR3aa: CASSFDRGAGGYTF
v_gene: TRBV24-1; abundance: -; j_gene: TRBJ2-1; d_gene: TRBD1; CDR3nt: TGTGCCACCAGTGAGCGGGGACAGGGAGGTAACAATGAGCAGTTCTTC; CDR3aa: CATSERGQGGNNEQFF
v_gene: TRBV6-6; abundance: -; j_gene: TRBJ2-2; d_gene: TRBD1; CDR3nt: TGTGCCAGCAGCCGACAGGGAACCGGGGAGCTGTTTTTT; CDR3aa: CASSRQGTGELFF
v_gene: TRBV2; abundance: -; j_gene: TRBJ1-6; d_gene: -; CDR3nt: TGTGCCAGCTCCAGAGGAGTTTCTTCACCCCTCCACTTT; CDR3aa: CASSRGVSSPLHF
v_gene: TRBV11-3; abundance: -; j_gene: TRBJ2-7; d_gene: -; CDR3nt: TGTGCCAGCAGCCAACGGTCAGGGGACTACGAGCAGTACTTC; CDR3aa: CASSQRSGDYEQYF
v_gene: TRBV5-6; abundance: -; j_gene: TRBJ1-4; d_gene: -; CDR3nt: TGTGCCAGCAGCTTGGTATCGCTCCGGGAAAAACTGTTTTTT; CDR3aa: CASSLVSLREKLFF
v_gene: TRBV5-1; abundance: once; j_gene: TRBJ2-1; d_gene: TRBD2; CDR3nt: TGCGCCAGCAGGCTAATAGCGGGAGGGGGCTACAATGAGCAGTTCTTC; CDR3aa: CASRLIAGGGYNEQFF
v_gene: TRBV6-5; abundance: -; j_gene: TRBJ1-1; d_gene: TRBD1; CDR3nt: TGTGCCAGCAACCGCCGGGACAGGGTCACTGAAGCTTTCTTT; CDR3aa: CASNRRDRVTEAFF
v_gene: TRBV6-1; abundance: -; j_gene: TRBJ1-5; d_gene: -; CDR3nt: TGTGCCAGCAGTGAAAACAGGGTTGGACAGCCCCAGCATTTT; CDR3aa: CASSENRVGQPQHF
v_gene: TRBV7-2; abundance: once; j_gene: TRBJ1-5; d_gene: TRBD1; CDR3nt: TGTGCCAGCACCCTTCTGACAGGGGGAAGTCAGCCCCAGCATTTT; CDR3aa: CASTLLTGGSQPQHF
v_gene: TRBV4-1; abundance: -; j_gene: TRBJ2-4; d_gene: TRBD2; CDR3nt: TGCGCCAGCAGCCAAGAAACAGCGGGAGGGAAAAACATTCAGTACTTC; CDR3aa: CASSQETAGGKNIQYF
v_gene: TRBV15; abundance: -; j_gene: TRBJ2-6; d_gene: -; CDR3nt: TGTGCCACCAGTAGGGGGGGAACCTCTGGGGCCAACGTCCTGACTTTC; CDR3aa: CATSRGGTSGANVLTF
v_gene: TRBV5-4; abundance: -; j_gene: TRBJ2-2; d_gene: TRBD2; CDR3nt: TGTGCCAGCAGCTTAGCGGGAGGGCAATTGGGGGAGCTGTTTTTT; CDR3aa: CASSLAGGQLGELFF
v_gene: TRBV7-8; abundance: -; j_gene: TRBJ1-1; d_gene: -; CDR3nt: TGTGCCAGTCACACAGTGACCAGGAACACTGAAGCTTTCTTT; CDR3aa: CASHTVTRNTEAFF
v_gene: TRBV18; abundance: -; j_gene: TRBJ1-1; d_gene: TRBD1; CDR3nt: TGTGCCAGCTCACCAACGACAGGGAGCACTGAAGCTTTCTTT; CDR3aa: CASSPTTGSTEAFF
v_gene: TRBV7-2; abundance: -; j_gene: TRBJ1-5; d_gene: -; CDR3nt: TGTGCCAGCAGCGCCCAGGCAGGTCAGCCCCAGCATTTT; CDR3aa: CASSAQAGQPQHF
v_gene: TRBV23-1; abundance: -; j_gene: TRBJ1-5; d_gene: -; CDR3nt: TGCGCCAGCCTTTCCTCAGGGAGCAATCAGCCCCAGCATTTT; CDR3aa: CASLSSGSNQPQHF
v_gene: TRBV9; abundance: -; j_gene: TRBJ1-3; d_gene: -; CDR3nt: TGTGCCAGCAGCGTAGGTTTACAGGGCCCTGGAGAAAACACCATATATTTT; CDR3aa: CASSVGLQGPGENTIYF
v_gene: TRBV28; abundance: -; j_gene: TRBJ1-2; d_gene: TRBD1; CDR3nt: TGTGCCAGCTCAGGGGGCTATGGCTACACCTTC; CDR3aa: CASSGGYGYTF
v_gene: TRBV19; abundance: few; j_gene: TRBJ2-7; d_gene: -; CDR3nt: TGTGCCAGTAGTAATGTTTTATCGAGCTCCTACGAGCAGTACTTC; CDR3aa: CASSNVLSSSYEQYF
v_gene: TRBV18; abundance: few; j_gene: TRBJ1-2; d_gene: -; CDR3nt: TGTGCCAGCTCGCCCATCGGGGACATCGGACGGGGCTACACCTTC; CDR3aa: CASSPIGDIGRGYTF